These 22 T cell receptor beta chains were all obtained from the same sample, sequenced in a study of patients and donors after allogeneic stem cell transplantation. Via MiXCR, TCRdb re-called the RT-PCR reads, giving one row per CDR3 protein. The table lists 200,000 to 250,000 distinct CDR3 sequences, 13% to 15% of them singletons, with 11% in the top ten. Material for sequencing was blood, either unsorted or a sorted T cell fraction (not recorded which). These receptors were obtained from a human donor who was either an allogeneic HSCT recipient or a stem cell or donor lymphocyte infusion donor (not recorded which). It is not recorded whose cells these are; they may come from a transplant donor.

This chain uses TRBV5-1 with TRBJ1-3; D gene uncertain. Trimming took off 4 bases at V and 2 bases at J, with 19 bases between the two ends. The CDR3 spans 17 residues. Germline loops: CDR1 SGHRS, CDR2 YFSETQ. The CDR3 DNA reads as TGCGCCAGCAGCCCCGGGCCGCTACCTTTGCCTGGAAACACCATATATTTT. Its protein is CASSPGPLPLPGNTIYF.

This clonotype was picked up a small number of times. Here the CDR3 DNA reads TGTGCCAGCTCACCACTCGTTGCCAGGGGCGCAGACAGCGGCTACACCTTC. This gives the protein CASSPLVARGADSGYTF. This rearrangement joins TRBV18 to TRBJ1-2; maybe TRBD1 (6 bases). This CDR3 contains 17 residues. V was pared by 1 base and J by 8 bases, with 23 bases between. CDR1 is KGHSH and CDR2 is LQKENI in the germline V gene.

There are a few counts of this clonotype. V gene TRBV30 combines with J gene TRBJ2-1, with D possibly matching TRBD2 (5 bases). The V gene's germline CDR1 is GTSNPN and CDR2 SVGIG (reference sequence). Between the trimmed V and J ends, which lost 1 base and 0 bases, there was a span of 7 bases. This CDR3 is built from 14 residues. The DNA of the CDR3 is TGTGCCTGGAGTGGAGGGAGCTCCTACAATGAGCAGTTCTTC. This encodes CAWSGGSSYNEQFF.

This clonotype was observed many times. The chain is built from TRBV29-1 and TRBJ1-2; no firm D call. This CDR3 has 13 residues. With 2 bases removed from V and 7 bases from J, the gap between germline ends came to 14 bases. The germline gives CDR1 SQVTM, CDR2 ANQGSEA. CDR3 region: CSVEPRVGSGYTF. For the CDR3, the DNA is TGCAGCGTTGAACCAAGGGTAGGGAGTGGCTACACCTTC. The whole variable domain, filled in from reference TRBV29-1 and TRBJ1-2, reads SAVISQKPSRDICQRGTSLTIQCQVDSQVTMMFWYRQQPGQSLTLIATANQGSEATYESGFVIDKFPISRPNLTFSTLTVSNMSPEDSSIYLCSVEPRVGSGYTFGSGTRLTVV.

The table lists this clonotype with a few counts. This chain joins TRBV15 and TRBJ1-1; D is ambiguous. The CDR3 contains 14 residues. With 6 bases removed from V and 5 bases from J, the gap between germline ends came to 16 bases. Germline assignment: CDR1 LNHNV and CDR2 YYDKDF (reference sequence). CDR3 loop: CATRTGGYGTEAFF. In DNA, the CDR3 is TGTGCCACCAGGACGGGCGGCTACGGTACTGAAGCTTTCTTT.

This clonotype was seen ten or more times. J is TRBJ1-5 and V is TRBV7-9; D is unresolved. CDR1 is SEHNR, CDR2 FQNEAQ, per germline (reference sequence). With 2 bases removed from V and 0 bases from J, the gap between germline ends came to 5 bases. The CDR3 extends over 14 amino acids. The CDR3 nucleotides read TGTGCCAGCAGCTTACGGGGTAGCAATCAGCCCCAGCATTTT. Encoded protein: CASSLRGSNQPQHF.

The rearrangement links TRBV25-1 to TRBJ2-2, with TRBD2 matching 16 bases. This CDR3 contains 18 residues. CDR1 is MGHDK and CDR2 is SYGVNS in the germline V gene. Trimming at V came to 4 bases and at J to 4 bases, leaving 6 bases not matched to a gene. CDR3 DNA sequence: TGTGCCAGCAGTGTCCCGGGACTAGCGGGGGGGACCACCGGGGAGCTGTTTTTT. Translating it yields CASSVPGLAGGTTGELFF.

This clonotype was counted many times. J is TRBJ2-5 and V is TRBV12-3 or TRBV12-4; 10 nucleotides align to TRBD2. V lost 2 bases to trimming and J lost 1 base; unmatched junction nucleotides: 16. This CDR3 contains 20 residues. DNA for the CDR3: TGTGCCAGCAGTTTATATTCGGGGAGGGGTAGCGGGGGGCCCCAAGAGACCCAGTACTTC. Translated, it gives CASSLYSGRGSGGPQETQYF.

V is TRBV25-1 and J is TRBJ2-1, with D uncertain. Between the trimmed V and J ends, which lost 1 base and 6 bases, there was a span of 7 bases. The CDR3 is made up of 13 amino acids. Germline V CDR1 and CDR2: MGHDK, SYGVNS. The CDR3 DNA reads as TGTGCCAGCAGTGAATCCCCGACCAATGAGCAGTTCTTC. As protein: CASSESPTNEQFF.

This clonotype was detected ten times or more. The V and J genes are TRBV4-3 and TRBJ1-2, with 10 positions matching TRBD1. Germline CDR1 LGHNA, CDR2 YSLEER. CDR3 length: 15 amino acids. Unmatched junction bases numbered 5, after V lost 0 bases and J lost 7 bases. The CDR3 DNA is TGCGCCAGCAGCCAAGACCGGGACAGGGGTCGTGGCTACACCTTC. Its translation: CASSQDRDRGRGYTF.

This clonotype has only a few counts. This sequence joins TRBV11-2 and TRBJ2-1, with D perhaps matching TRBD1 (5 bases). The V and J ends lost 2 bases and 3 bases respectively, with 8 bases between them. Germline values: CDR1 SGHAT, CDR2 FQNNGV. The CDR3 is 14 amino acids. This CDR3 is CASSLMQGYNEQFF. The CDR3 DNA sequence: TGTGCCAGCAGCTTAATGCAGGGCTACAATGAGCAGTTCTTC.

The chain carries TRBV2 and TRBJ1-5; TRBD1 aligns across 7 bases. CDR1 is SNHLY and CDR2 is FYNNEI in the germline V gene. The V segment lost 8 bases and the J segment 3 bases; nucleotides outside the gene matches: 7. The CDR3 consists of 14 residues. This CDR3 is CASPEGANNQPQHF. CDR3 DNA sequence: TGTGCCAGCCCGGAGGGGGCTAACAATCAGCCCCAGCATTTT.

In this sample, this clonotype turned up many times. V usage is TRBV7-6 and J usage is TRBJ2-3; D remains ambiguous. V lost 2 bases to trimming and J lost 2 bases, with 8 bases between them. The CDR3 length is 14 residues. The germline gives CDR1 SGHVS, CDR2 FNYEAQ. In nucleotides, the CDR3 is TGTGCCAGCAGCTTAAAAGCGACCACAGATACGCAGTATTTT. Protein sequence: CASSLKATTDTQYF.

This clonotype has just a few counts. The chain recombines TRBV6-2 or TRBV6-3 with TRBJ2-7; possibly TRBD2 for D (5 bases). The CDR3 extends over 13 amino acids. Germline V gives CDR1 MNHEY, CDR2 SVGEGT. Trimming removed 7 bases at V and 1 base at J, with 11 bases between. In DNA form, the CDR3 reads TGTGCCAGCACCTTGGAGGATTCCTACGAGCAGTACTTC. Its translation is CASTLEDSYEQYF.

This clonotype showed up just a few times. J is TRBJ2-7 and V is TRBV15; TRBD1 might be the D (5 bases). CDR3 size: 13 residues. The ends were cut back, 2 bases at V and 5 bases at J, with 10 bases in the middle. Germline assignment: CDR1 LNHNV and CDR2 YYDKDF (reference sequence). CDR3 coding DNA: TGTGCCACCAGCAGAAGGGGTCCGCACGAGCAGTACTTC. Its protein product is CATSRRGPHEQYF.

This clonotype was found a few times. The chain is built from TRBV7-2 and TRBJ1-1; D possibly corresponds to TRBD1 (6 bases). The CDR3 is 14 residues long. The ends were cut back, 5 bases at V and 5 bases at J, with 15 bases in the middle. Germline-derived CDR1 and CDR2 are SGHTA and FQGNSA. The DNA of the CDR3 is TGTGCCAGCAGCACAACCGGGGGCTCGACTGAAGCTTTCTTT. Its translation: CASSTTGGSTEAFF.

This clonotype was found many times. This sequence joins TRBV5-1 and TRBJ2-6; D call uncertain. Trimming pared 1 base from V and 2 bases from J, leaving 10 bases between. This CDR3 contains 16 residues. CDR1 SGHRS and CDR2 YFSETQ come from the germline V gene. DNA of the CDR3: TGCGCCAGCAGCTTGTCATTGCAGACTGGGGCCAACGTCCTGACTTTC. Protein sequence: CASSLSLQTGANVLTF.

There are a few counts of this clonotype. V and J are TRBV7-8 and TRBJ1-5; D call uncertain. Trimming removed 1 base at V and 2 bases at J, with 15 bases between. There are 17 residues in the CDR3. The germline V gene encodes CDR1 SGHVS and CDR2 FQNEAQ. The CDR3 protein is CASSLGRRRGGNQPQHF. In DNA, the CDR3 is TGTGCCAGCAGCTTAGGGCGCAGGCGGGGAGGCAATCAGCCCCAGCATTTT.

This clonotype came up a few times. The chain has TRBV6-2 or TRBV6-3 and TRBJ2-2; 7 positions match TRBD2. The CDR3 contains 15 residues. Trimming at V came to 6 bases and at J to 4 bases, leaving 8 bases not matched to a gene. Germline V gene data show CDR1 as MNHEY and CDR2 as SVGEGT. The CDR3 reads CASSLTSARTGELFF. In DNA, the CDR3 is TGTGCCAGCAGCCTTACTAGCGCACGCACCGGGGAGCTGTTTTTT.

The sample holds a few counts of this clonotype. The chain employs TRBV5-1 and TRBJ2-7, with a tentative D call TRBD2 (5 bases). Trimming pared 0 bases from V and 2 bases from J, leaving 12 bases between. The CDR3 is made up of 15 amino acids. Germline assignment: CDR1 SGHRS and CDR2 YFSETQ. The CDR3 reads CASSLEAGPTYEQYF. For the CDR3, the DNA is TGCGCCAGCAGCTTGGAGGCGGGCCCTACCTACGAGCAGTACTTC.

In this sample, this clonotype turned up many times. The chain recombines TRBV6-1 with TRBJ2-7; 9 bases map to TRBD1. Germline CDR1 MNHNS, CDR2 SASEGT. Trimming cost V 8 bases and J 3 bases; bases outside gene matches: 11. The CDR3 spans 15 residues. This CDR3 is CASWDPGTGSYEQYF. CDR3 nucleotide sequence: TGTGCCAGCTGGGACCCCGGGACAGGGAGCTACGAGCAGTACTTC.

This clonotype showed up just a few times. The V gene is TRBV5-1, the J gene TRBJ2-1, with D possibly TRBD2 on 5 matching bases. This CDR3 contains 14 residues. The germline V gene has CDR1 SGHRS and CDR2 YFSETQ. Between the trimmed V and J ends, which lost 0 bases and 7 bases, there was a span of 11 bases. In nucleotides, the CDR3 is TGCGCCAGCAGCTTGGAGAGGGTTTCAAATGAGCAGTTCTTC. Residues: CASSLERVSNEQFF.